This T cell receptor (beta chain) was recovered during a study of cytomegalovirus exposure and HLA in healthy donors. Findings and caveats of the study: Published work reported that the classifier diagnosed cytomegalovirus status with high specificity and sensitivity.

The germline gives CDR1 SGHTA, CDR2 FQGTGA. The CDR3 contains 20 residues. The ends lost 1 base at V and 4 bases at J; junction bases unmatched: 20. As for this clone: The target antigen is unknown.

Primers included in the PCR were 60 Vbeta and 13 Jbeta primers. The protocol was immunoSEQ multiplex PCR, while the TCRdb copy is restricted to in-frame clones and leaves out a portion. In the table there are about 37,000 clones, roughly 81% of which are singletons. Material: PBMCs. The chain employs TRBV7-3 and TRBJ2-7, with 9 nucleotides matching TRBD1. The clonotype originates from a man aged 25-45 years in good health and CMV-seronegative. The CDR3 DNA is TGTGCCAGCAGCTTAAAAGGTTTGGGGGGACAGGGTCTGTGGGGATACGAGCAGTACTTC. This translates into CASSLKGLGGQGLWGYEQYF.